Listed below are T cell receptor beta chains from one sample, sequenced in a study of T cells in lung cancer brain metastases. Libraries were prepared by immunoSEQ multiplex PCR; TCRdb keeps only in-frame clonotypes and omits some of them. The sample consists of 2,500 to 3,000 clones, 85% of them appearing once. Sequenced material: tumor tissue from the primary lung tumor. These receptors all come from a woman aged 55-70 years with non-small cell lung cancer. The CDR3 runs from the conserved cysteine through the conserved F or W. D genes are given only for firm matches. Clone size is given for some rows only: seen once, a few or many times, or a class if the clone is expanded.

abundance	v_gene	j_gene	d_gene	CDR3nt	CDR3aa
.	TRBV11-2	TRBJ1-1	.	TGTGCCAGCAGCCCAACACGACAGGAAACTGAAGCTTTCTTT	CASSPTRQETEAFF
few	TRBV27	TRBJ2-1	.	TGTGCCAGCACGCACCGGGGTCTGGGTGAGCAGTTCTTC	CASTHRGLGEQFF
.	TRBV2	TRBJ2-7	.	TGTGCCAGCAGGATCTCGGACTGGTACGAGCAGTACTTC	CASRISDWYEQYF
.	TRBV4-3	TRBJ2-5	TRBD1	TGCGCCAGCAGCCTTTTTCCGGGACAGGGGGAGACCCAGTACTTC	CASSLFPGQGETQYF
.	TRBV18	TRBJ1-4	.	TGTGCCAGCTCACCGATCGGGGGGCGAGAAAAACTGTTTTTT	CASSPIGGREKLFF
.	TRBV10-3	TRBJ1-5	.	TGTGCCATCAGTGAGCTGGGAGACAATCAGCCCCAGCATTTT	CAISELGDNQPQHF
.	TRBV6-5	TRBJ2-1	.	TGTGCCAGCAGTTCTACCCCGGTCCGCTACAATGAGCAGTTCTTC	CASSSTPVRYNEQFF
.	TRBV19	TRBJ2-1	TRBD2	TGTGCCAGTAGTCGCCCGGGGGGCTCCTACAATGAGCAGTTCTTC	CASSRPGGSYNEQFF
.	TRBV7-9	TRBJ1-4	TRBD1	TGTGCCAGCAGCCTCCCGTCCATGACAGGGGCGGACGAAAAACTGTTTTTT	CASSLPSMTGADEKLFF
.	TRBV27	TRBJ1-6	.	TGTGCCAGCAGTTTATCGATGCAGGGCAGTTCACCCCTCCACTTT	CASSLSMQGSSPLHF
.	TRBV9	TRBJ2-1	.	TGTGCCAGCAGCTCAGGCCCGAGCTCCTACAATGAGCAGTTCTTC	CASSSGPSSYNEQFF
.	TRBV2	TRBJ1-1	.	TGTGCCAGCAGGCAGGGCACTGAAGCTTTCTTT	CASRQGTEAFF
.	TRBV7-2	TRBJ1-5	.	TGTGCCAGCAGCTTAAGATCAGGGGTTGACCAGCCCCAGCATTTT	CASSLRSGVDQPQHF
.	TRBV18	TRBJ1-1	.	TGTGCCAGCTCACCTTTGGACGCTCTGAACACTGAAGCTTTCTTT	CASSPLDALNTEAFF
.	TRBV11-2	TRBJ1-4	.	TGTGCCAGCAGCTCAGGGGTTTTTTTTGAAAAACTGTTTTTT	CASSSGVFFEKLFF
.	TRBV7-6	TRBJ2-5	TRBD1	TGTGCCAGCAGCTTAGTGGGACAGGGGGCGGGAGAGACCCAGTACTTC	CASSLVGQGAGETQYF
.	TRBV18	TRBJ1-6	.	TGTGCCAGCTCACCACTGCGAACCGGGGATTCACCCCTCCACTTT	CASSPLRTGDSPLHF
.	TRBV11-2	TRBJ2-7	TRBD1	TGTGCCAGCAGCGTCGGGACAGTCTACGAGCAGTACTTC	CASSVGTVYEQYF
.	TRBV6-6	TRBJ2-3	TRBD2	TGTGCCAGCAGTTATCCGGCTAGCGGGAGCACAGATACGCAGTATTTT	CASSYPASGSTDTQYF
.	TRBV18	TRBJ1-3	TRBD1	TGTGCCAGCTCACCTATGGGGACAGGGGGCCTCTCTGGAAACACCATATATTTT	CASSPMGTGGLSGNTIYF
.	TRBV14	TRBJ2-1	.	TGTGCCAGCAGCCAACTCCAGACTAGCAATGAGCAGTTCTTC	CASSQLQTSNEQFF
.	TRBV7-9	TRBJ1-2	.	TGTGCCAGCAGCACCGGCGAAGGGGGTTGGAGGCATGGCTACACCTTC	CASSTGEGGWRHGYTF
.	TRBV14	TRBJ1-6	.	TGTGCCAGCAGCCAAGTAAACAGGGTTTACGATTCACCCCTCCACTTT	CASSQVNRVYDSPLHF
.	TRBV5-1	TRBJ2-2	.	TGCGCCAGCAGCTTGTGGGAGAACACCGGGGAGCTGTTTTTT	CASSLWENTGELFF
once	TRBV18	TRBJ1-3	.	TGTGCCAGCTCACCACCGGGACGGATTTCTGGAAACACCATATATTTT	CASSPPGRISGNTIYF
.	TRBV11-3	TRBJ2-1	TRBD2	TGTGCCAGCAGCCCGCCGCTAGCGGGGAAAGATGAGCAGTTCTTC	CASSPPLAGKDEQFF
.	TRBV5-4	TRBJ1-1	.	TGTGCCAGCAGCCAGGGGCAGAACACTGAAGCTTTCTTT	CASSQGQNTEAFF
once	TRBV2	TRBJ1-5	TRBD1	TGTGCCAGCACCAGGACAGGGGGCAATCAGCCCCAGCATTTT	CASTRTGGNQPQHF
.	TRBV19	TRBJ2-2	TRBD2	TGTGCCAGTAGTATAGATCTGACTAGCGGGAGGGTTCAGAACACCGGGGAGCTGTTTTTT	CASSIDLTSGRVQNTGELFF